The clone carrying this TCR beta chain showed up just a few times. The antigen is undetermined. This specimen belongs to a study of beta chain features in type 1 diabetes. Study conclusions and caveats: Within each of all four CD4+ subsets, Type 1 diabetes patients had TCRB CDR3s that were moderately but significantly shorter. Type 1 diabetes patients showed fewer insertions and more deletions at VDJ junctions. TCRB repertoires of naive, central memory and Treg cells appeared more similar among patients than among healthy donors.

A single heparinised draw of roughly 0.11 L on average was taken per donor. The CDR3 spans 15 residues. CDR1 and CDR2 (germline): GTSNPN, SVGIG (reference sequence). Losses at the gene ends were 0 bases for V and 0 bases for J; bases not matched to a gene: 3. Expressed TCRB transcripts were sequenced, since all the RNA that had been isolated was reverse transcribed. The table came from immunoSEQ multiplex PCR; TCRdb's copy has only in-frame clones and leaves some out. The sample includes under 400,000 clones, roughly an eighth of them seen just once. What was sequenced was naive CD4+ T cells from blood. This receptor was taken from a woman under 30 with type 1 diabetes. The chain has TRBV30 and TRBJ2-3; 7 bases line up with TRBD2. CDR3 in amino acids: CAWSVSGTSTDTQYF. Written as DNA, the CDR3 is TGTGCCTGGAGTGTAAGCGGGACCAGCACAGATACGCAGTATTTT.